Below, 32 T cell receptor beta chains from the same sample are listed, as sequenced in a study of Ad26.COV2.S vaccination and SARS-CoV-2 variants. Profiled with immunoSEQ multiplex PCR; TCRdb holds only in-frame clones, not every one. The table shows about 420,000 clones, with around 89% occurring only once. Noted treatment: 19 received Ad26.COV2.S at low or high dose, single or two shots; roughly five received placebo; per-sample allocation not given. Collection of samples fell on day 63 after the first vaccine or placebo injection. The sequencing here drew on peripheral blood, taken in a trial of Ad26.COV2.S vaccine versus placebo. Source of these receptors: a person between 18 and 65 years old who received the Ad26.COV2.S COVID-19 vaccine or a placebo.

The V gene is TRBV6-1, the J gene TRBJ1-1; 8 bases align to TRBD1. Losses at the gene ends were 2 bases for V and 3 bases for J; bases not matched to a gene: 11. Germline CDR1 and CDR2: MNHNS and SASEGT. This CDR3 comprises 17 residues. The CDR3 nucleotides are TGTGCCAGCAGTGAAAGGGCAGGGGGCGCGGTTTACACTGAAGCTTTCTTT. Encoded protein: CASSERAGGAVYTEAFF.

This chain joins TRBV9 and TRBJ2-2; D not resolved. The V gene's germline CDR1 is SGDLS and CDR2 YYNGEE. This CDR3 is 16 amino acids long. Trimming shortened V by 1 base and J by 7 bases, and 17 bases separated the two germline ends. The CDR3, as DNA: TGTGCCAGCAGCGTATTCAACACGGCGGAAGTCGGGGAGCTGTTTTTT. This sequence encodes CASSVFNTAEVGELFF.

The V call is TRBV7-2, the J call TRBJ2-5; D may be TRBD1 (6 bases). Trimming took off 5 bases at V and 0 bases at J, with 13 bases between the two ends. Looked up from germline, CDR1 is SGHTA and CDR2 is FQGNSA. The CDR3 loop spans 15 amino acids. This chain's CDR3 is CASSPGAPYQETQYF. The CDR3 DNA is TGTGCCAGCAGCCCAGGGGCCCCGTACCAAGAGACCCAGTACTTC.

The rearrangement joins TRBV27 to TRBJ2-7; D is uncertain. Between the trimmed V and J ends, which lost 3 bases and 7 bases, there was a span of 13 bases. The CDR3 length is 13 residues. From germline, CDR1 is MNHEY and CDR2 SMNVEV (reference sequence). This CDR3 is CASSLFGLGEQYF. The CDR3 nucleotides are TGTGCCAGCAGTTTGTTTGGGTTAGGGGAGCAGTACTTC.

This chain links TRBV15 with TRBJ1-3; tentatively, D is TRBD1 (5 bases). Trimming cost V 6 bases and J 10 bases, with 7 bases left between them. The CDR3 length is 10 residues. Germline V lookup: CDR1 LNHNV, CDR2 YYDKDF (reference sequence). The CDR3 sequence: CATRRGTIYF. The CDR3 bases are TGTGCCACCAGGAGGGGAACCATATATTTT.

This clone was detected only once. The chain uses TRBV11-2 and TRBJ2-1; TRBD2 matches 9 bases. Germline assignment: CDR1 SGHAT and CDR2 FQNNGV. Trimming removed 5 bases from V and 2 bases from J; junction bases left unmatched: 4. This CDR3 has 15 amino acids. DNA for the CDR3: TGTGCCAGCAGCGTTAGCGGGGGCCCCTACAATGAGCAGTTCTTC. Amino acids: CASSVSGGPYNEQFF.

The chain links TRBV5-8 to TRBJ1-6, with TRBD1 matching 8 bases. J lost 10 bases, V lost 3 bases, and 3 bases had no gene match. CDR1 SGHTS and CDR2 YDEGEE come from the germline V gene. This CDR3 spans 13 amino acids. CDR3 region: CASSSTGGSPLHF. The CDR3 coding sequence is TGTGCCAGCAGCTCAACAGGGGGATCACCCCTCCACTTT.

V gene TRBV7-9 combines with J gene TRBJ1-2, with D tentatively TRBD1 (5 bases). The CDR3 extends over 13 amino acids. CDR1 and CDR2 from the germline V gene are SEHNR and FQNEAQ (reference sequence). V lost 5 bases to trimming and J lost 4 bases, with 11 bases between them. The CDR3 region is CASSNQGPYGYTF. CDR3 coding DNA: TGTGCCAGCAGCAATCAGGGCCCCTATGGCTACACCTTC.

The V gene is TRBV30, the J gene TRBJ1-2; 10 nucleotides line up with TRBD1. The germline CDR1 and CDR2 sequences are GTSNPN and SVGIG (reference sequence). This CDR3 is built from 15 residues. With V trimmed by 0 bases and J by 8 bases, 9 bases remained unmatched. The CDR3 region has the DNA TGTGCCTGGAGTGTACTGACAGGGGGCTTGGACGGCTACACCTTC. Its protein is CAWSVLTGGLDGYTF.

The gene calls are TRBV28 and TRBJ1-2, with no clear D. Germline V gives CDR1 MDHEN, CDR2 SYDVKM. The length of the CDR3 is 14 residues. V was cut by 4 bases and J by 5 bases, with 14 bases left in between. The CDR3 bases are TGTGCCAGCAGTTCCACGGGAGGTCCTTATGGCTACACCTTC. Residues: CASSSTGGPYGYTF.

The chain is built from TRBV11-2 and TRBJ2-2; no firm D call. The CDR3 consists of 15 residues. Germline loops: CDR1 SGHAT, CDR2 FQNNGV. Trimming took 4 bases from V and 6 from J, leaving 15 bases between them. This CDR3 reads CASSSPKRRPGELFF. DNA of the CDR3: TGTGCCAGCAGCTCCCCCAAACGACGTCCCGGGGAGCTGTTTTTT.

The chain carries TRBV7-6 and TRBJ2-3, with 9 nucleotides matching TRBD2. The V gene's germline CDR1 is SGHVS and CDR2 FNYEAQ. The CDR3 sequence is 15 residues long. Trimming removed 1 base from V and 4 bases from J; junction bases left unmatched: 3. The CDR3 DNA is TGTGCCAGCAGCTTAGGCGGGGGGGAAGCAGATACGCAGTATTTT. Translated, it gives CASSLGGGEADTQYF.

This chain uses TRBV5-1 with TRBJ2-5; 12 nucleotides agree with TRBD2. CDR1 is SGHRS and CDR2 is YFSETQ in the germline V gene. The trim removed 2 bases at V and 5 bases at J, leaving 1 base unmatched. The CDR3 has 14 residues. This CDR3 reads CASSLGLAGETQYF. CDR3 nucleotide sequence: TGCGCCAGCAGCTTAGGACTAGCGGGGGAGACCCAGTACTTC.

The J gene is TRBJ2-1, the V gene TRBV29-1; D is unclear. CDR3 size: 13 residues. Trimming shortened V by 7 bases and J by 0 bases, and 10 bases separated the two germline ends. CDR1 SQVTM and CDR2 ANQGSEA come from the germline V gene. This CDR3 is CSGRIGSYNEQFF. For the CDR3, the DNA is TGCAGCGGCAGGATTGGCTCCTACAATGAGCAGTTCTTC.

This clone appeared a single time. The rearrangement joins TRBV19 to TRBJ2-7; 7 bases are a match to TRBD1. The CDR3 is 13 residues long. Germline trimming cut 5 bases from V and 4 bases from J; bases unmatched to any gene: 5. CDR1 and CDR2 (germline): LNHDA, SQIVND (reference sequence). CDR3 DNA: TGTGCCAGTAGTCCCGGGACAGCGTACGAGCAGTACTTC. Amino acids: CASSPGTAYEQYF.

This clone has a single count. The chain is built from TRBV11-2 and TRBJ2-7; no definite D call. This CDR3 has 15 amino acids. CDR1 and CDR2 from the germline V gene are SGHAT and FQNNGV. The V and J ends lost 0 bases and 3 bases respectively, with 12 bases between them. The CDR3 loop reads CASSLDSSEGYEQYF. CDR3 in DNA: TGTGCCAGCAGCTTAGACAGCTCCGAAGGCTACGAGCAGTACTTC.

The rearrangement uses TRBV30 and TRBJ1-6; 7 bases align to TRBD1. Germline-derived CDR1 and CDR2 are GTSNPN and SVGIG (reference sequence). CDR3 length: 13 amino acids. V gave up 1 base and J gave up 10 bases; unmatched junction bases: 4. CDR3 sequence: CAWSGQGYSPLHF. CDR3 bases: TGTGCCTGGAGTGGACAGGGCTACTCACCCCTCCACTTT. The entire variable domain, with the rest obtained from reference TRBV30 and TRBJ1-6, is as follows: SQTIHQWPATLVQPVGSPLSLECTVEGTSNPNLYWYRQAAGRGLQLLFYSVGIGQISSEVPQNLSASRPQDRQFILSSKKLLLSDSGFYLCAWSGQGYSPLHFGNGTRLTVT.

The chain has TRBV25-1 and TRBJ1-1; D ambiguous. V was shortened by 6 bases and J by 3 bases, with 14 bases between the two germline ends. The CDR3 totals 14 residues. Germline values: CDR1 MGHDK, CDR2 SYGVNS. The CDR3 spells CASRGIGGHTEAFF. Here the CDR3 DNA reads TGTGCCAGCAGAGGGATAGGAGGGCACACTGAAGCTTTCTTT.

The V call is TRBV7-2, the J call TRBJ2-7; D perhaps matches TRBD1 (5 bases). This CDR3 spans 14 amino acids. V was cut by 2 bases and J by 3 bases, with 11 bases left in between. Germline CDR1 reads SGHTA; CDR2 reads FQGNSA. The CDR3 spells CASSLKGQDYEQYF. The CDR3 coding sequence is TGTGCCAGCAGCTTAAAGGGGCAGGACTACGAGCAGTACTTC.

V is TRBV18 and J is TRBJ1-6; D is perhaps TRBD1 (6 bases). V was clipped by 3 bases and J by 8 bases, with 14 bases between them. Looked up from germline, CDR1 is KGHSH and CDR2 is LQKENI. This CDR3 region has 15 residues. CDR3 DNA sequence: TGTGCCAGCTCACCCCAAGGGGGTAAGGATTCACCCCTCCACTTT. It specifies CASSPQGGKDSPLHF. Using reference TRBV18 and TRBJ1-6 for the parts outside the CDR3, the full variable domain is NAGVMQNPRHLVRRRGQEARLRCSPMKGHSHVYWYRQLPEEGLKFMVYLQKENIIDESGMPKERFSAEFPKEGPSILRIQQVVRGDSAAYFCASSPQGGKDSPLHFGNGTRLTVT.

V is TRBV7-3 and J is TRBJ2-1, with 9 bases matching TRBD2. CDR3 size: 16 residues. The J segment lost 4 bases and the V segment lost 6 bases, leaving 10 bases of the junction unmatched. Germline CDR1 is SGHTA and CDR2 is FQGTGA. The CDR3 spells CASSPKAGGAYNEQFF. The CDR3 nucleotides read TGTGCCAGCAGTCCCAAAGCGGGGGGAGCTTACAATGAGCAGTTCTTC.

The genes are TRBV3-1 (or the pseudogene TRBV3-2) and TRBJ2-2; TRBD2 matches at 7 bases. J lost 5 bases, V lost 0 bases, and 12 bases had no gene match. This CDR3 region has 18 residues. Per the germline V gene, CDR1 is LGHDT and CDR2 is YNNKEL (reference sequence). The CDR3 protein is CASSQDAGRAGDTGELFF. CDR3 DNA: TGTGCCAGCAGCCAAGATGCGGGCAGGGCGGGGGATACCGGGGAGCTGTTTTTT.

The V and J genes are TRBV5-1 and TRBJ1-2; D gene ambiguous. The germline V and J ends were trimmed by 0 bases and 8 bases, with 2 bases remaining between them. CDR1 and CDR2 from the germline V gene are SGHRS and YFSETQ. The CDR3 spans 10 residues. CDR3 region: CASSLVGYTF. As DNA, the CDR3 is TGCGCCAGCAGCTTGGTAGGCTACACCTTC.

This chain joins TRBV27 and TRBJ1-6; D possibly corresponds to TRBD1 (5 bases). The germline V and J ends were trimmed by 3 bases and 8 bases, with 8 bases remaining between them. The CDR3 sequence is 13 residues long. The germline V gene encodes CDR1 MNHEY and CDR2 SMNVEV (reference sequence). The CDR3 region is CASSFLGDSPLHF. The CDR3 DNA follows: TGTGCCAGCAGTTTTTTAGGGGATTCACCCCTCCACTTT.

This chain links TRBV7-6 with TRBJ2-7, with 9 bases lining up with TRBD1. Germline V gene sequence: CDR1 SGHVS, CDR2 FNYEAQ. Trimming removed 3 bases from V and 11 bases from J; junction bases left unmatched: 11. This CDR3 is built from 14 residues. The CDR3: CASSFSSSTGGKYF. The DNA for the CDR3 is TGTGCCAGCAGCTTTAGTTCCTCTACAGGGGGCAAGTACTTC.

This chain links TRBV5-1 with TRBJ2-3, with TRBD1 matching 7 bases. V lost 0 bases, J lost 2 bases, and 6 bases stayed unmatched. Germline CDR1 SGHRS, CDR2 YFSETQ. CDR3 size: 16 residues. The CDR3 is CASSLVGTDNTDTQYF. The CDR3 bases are TGCGCCAGCAGCTTGGTCGGGACAGACAACACAGATACGCAGTATTTT.

The chain recombines TRBV7-8 with TRBJ2-3, with D maybe TRBD1 (5 bases). Trimming shortened V by 6 bases and J by 2 bases, and 12 bases separated the two germline ends. The CDR3 is 14 residues long. Germline assignment: CDR1 SGHVS and CDR2 FQNEAQ. The DNA of the CDR3 is TGTGCCAGCAGGCGAAGCAGGGTCACAGATACGCAGTATTTT. It yields the protein CASRRSRVTDTQYF.

DNA of the CDR3: TGTGCCAGCAGCCCCGGACAGGGGTCCTACGAGCAGTACTTC. Amino acid sequence: CASSPGQGSYEQYF. V is TRBV3-1 (or the pseudogene TRBV3-2) and J is TRBJ2-7, with 9 bases fitting TRBD1. Germline loops: CDR1 LGHDT, CDR2 YNNKEL (reference sequence). J lost 1 base, V lost 4 bases, and 2 bases had no gene match. There are 14 residues in the CDR3.

The J gene is TRBJ2-1, the V gene TRBV5-1; D is uncertain. The V gene's germline CDR1 is SGHRS and CDR2 YFSETQ. This CDR3 is 14 amino acids long. V was shortened by 0 bases and J by 5 bases, with 9 bases between the two germline ends. CDR3: CASSLADLDNEQFF. The CDR3 DNA reads as TGCGCCAGCAGCTTGGCCGACCTTGACAATGAGCAGTTCTTC.

This clone was found a few times. The chain employs TRBV6-6 and TRBJ1-1, with TRBD1 identical over 7 bases. Trimming at V came to 5 bases and at J to 7 bases, leaving 4 bases not matched to a gene. The CDR3 runs 12 residues. Germline V gene sequence: CDR1 MNHNY, CDR2 SVGAGI (reference sequence). In DNA, the CDR3 is TGTGCCAGCAGTCACCGGGACAGTGAAGCTTTCTTT. As protein: CASSHRDSEAFF.

Comment on this clone: Other DNA sequences of this sample code for an identical CDR3. J is TRBJ1-2 and V is TRBV11-2; D is ambiguous. The CDR3 has 14 amino acids. V was cut by 2 bases and J by 2 bases, with 9 bases left in between. Germline lookup yields CDR1 SGHAT and CDR2 FQNNGV. CDR3 region: CASSLPGRNYGYTF. The CDR3 nucleotides are TGTGCCAGCAGCTTACCGGGGAGAAACTATGGCTACACCTTC.

The J gene is TRBJ2-7, the V gene TRBV15; 10 bases are shared with TRBD1. V shed 4 bases and J 5 bases; nucleotides not matched to a gene: 8. The germline CDR1 and CDR2 sequences are LNHNV and YYDKDF (reference sequence). The CDR3 extends over 15 amino acids. Here the CDR3 reads CATSKFGTGVHEQYF. CDR3 DNA sequence: TGTGCCACCAGCAAGTTTGGGACAGGGGTCCACGAGCAGTACTTC.